This T cell receptor beta chain was sequenced for a study of vaccination and CD4 T cells after COVID-19. As for the study in general: Everyone enrolled got two doses of BNT162b2 or mRNA-1273 vaccine. Median time from COVID diagnosis to post-COVID sampling was roughly 100 days (35 to 161). Study-level results: Relatively few convalescent patients and no early post-infection timepoints were analyzed.

The Oncomine TCR Beta short-read assay generated sequence data from the DNA of cultured CD4+ T cells. From the PCR reads, TCRdb called clonotypes with MiXCR, one entry per CDR3 protein. The sample shows approximately 11,000 distinct CDR3 sequences, 70% of them seen only once. Sample treatment: approximately 11-day PBMC culture with coronavirus spike peptide pools or control peptides (ViraFEST assay). ViraFEST used peptide pools to expand antigen-specific T cells and subsequently sequenced their TCRs. This CDR3 contains 16 residues. From germline, CDR1 is SGHTA and CDR2 FQGNSA. Of note for this clonotype: Its antigen is not identified. Relative to the germline gene, one junction end is altered; a read error may explain this.

Sample: CD4+ T cells from blood, cultured in vitro. The chain uses TRBV7-2 and TRBJ1-5; TRBD1 is a possible D gene (5 bases). The TCR comes from a human donor who had recovered from COVID-19. The CDR3 loop reads CASSLWTPGSGQPQHF. The DNA for the CDR3 is TGTGCCAGTAGCTTGTGGACACCCGGTTCGGGTCAGCCCCAGCATTTT.